The 17 T cell receptor beta chains below were found in one sample sequenced in a study of molecular identifiers for immune sequencing clone quantification. Using its own MiXCR run on the PCR reads, TCRdb lists one record per CDR3 protein. The data contain approximately 680,000 distinct CDR3 sequences, 25% of them singletons. Sequenced material: naive CD8+ T cells from blood, with Jurkat cell RNA spiked in. The subset here: FACS-sorted CD8+CD4-CCR7+CD45RA+ naive T cells. These receptors were taken from a human donor in good health. Some libraries in this study had Jurkat cell RNA spiked in.

This clonotype was seen a handful of times. The chain carries TRBV30 and TRBJ2-3; D is unclear. V was trimmed by 2 bases and J by 0 bases, leaving 12 bases between them. Germline CDR1 reads GTSNPN; CDR2 reads SVGIG (reference sequence). The CDR3 extends over 15 amino acids. The CDR3 is CAWSPESRSTDTQYF. DNA for the CDR3: TGTGCCTGGAGTCCTGAGTCGAGAAGCACAGATACGCAGTATTTT.

The V gene is TRBV13, the J gene TRBJ2-3; D gene unclear. This CDR3 spans 18 amino acids. Germline V gives CDR1 PRHDT, CDR2 FYEKMQ (reference sequence). Trimming removed 1 base from V and 5 bases from J, with 22 bases in between. The CDR3 DNA is TGTGCCAGCAGCTTAGTGTACTCCGGCCCAAAAGCTCGAGATACGCAGTATTTT. Translating gives CASSLVYSGPKARDTQYF.

This clonotype is a singleton in its sample. V gene TRBV6-5 combines with J gene TRBJ2-7; D is unresolved. V was trimmed by 0 bases and J by 9 bases, leaving 12 bases between them. The CDR3 extends over 13 amino acids. Germline CDR1 MNHEY, CDR2 SVGAGI. The CDR3 sequence is CASSYSIGRAQYF. The CDR3 DNA follows: TGTGCCAGCAGTTACTCGATCGGGCGCGCGCAGTACTTC.

Remarks on this clonotype: Given a much more abundant clone one base away, this may be a read error. The chain couples TRBV4-3 to TRBJ1-1; no clear D gene. This CDR3 comprises 14 residues. Germline values: CDR1 LGHNA, CDR2 YSLEER. The CDR3 reads CASSQSAGSTEAVF. The DNA for the CDR3 is TGCGCCAGCAGCCAAAGTGCGGGGAGCACTGAAGCTGTCTTT.

The V and J genes are TRBV4-1 and TRBJ2-1; TRBD1 matches 7 bases. CDR3 length: 16 residues. V trimming: 2 bases; J trimming: 7 bases; junction bases outside the gene matches: 11. CDR1 and CDR2 (germline): MGHRA, YSYEKL. The chain's CDR3 is CASSQTGQDFKNEQFF. The CDR3 DNA follows: TGCGCCAGCAGCCAAACAGGACAGGACTTTAAGAATGAGCAGTTCTTC.

A word on this clonotype: Just one base apart from a much larger clone, this may be a read error. This chain joins TRBV5-3 and TRBJ1-6; D gene ambiguous. TRBV5-3 is marked as an open reading frame, function uncertain. CDR3 length equals 17 residues. CDR3 DNA: TGTGCCAGCAGCTTGGAACCCTCGACGGGTAGTGATTCACCCCCCCACTTT. Translation: CASSLEPSTGSDSPPHF.

This clonotype was seen a handful of times. The chain employs TRBV7-9 and TRBJ2-7, with a weak D call TRBD1 (6 bases). The CDR3 covers 16 residues. V was trimmed by 5 bases and J by 11 bases, leaving 28 bases between them. Germline V gives CDR1 SEHNR, CDR2 FQNEAQ (reference sequence). Here the CDR3 DNA reads TGTGCCAGCAGCCCTCTTGACAGGATCCTCTATACTTTGGAGTACTTC. As protein: CASSPLDRILYTLEYF.

This clonotype showed up many times. This chain joins TRBV7-9 and TRBJ2-3; TRBD2 matches 11 bases. The CDR3 totals 16 residues. The trim removed 4 bases at V and 6 bases at J, leaving 9 bases unmatched. From germline, CDR1 is SEHNR and CDR2 FQNEAQ (reference sequence). The CDR3 region has the DNA TGTGCCAGCAGCTCGACTAGCGGGGTGACTGGGGATACGCAGTATTTT. This translates into CASSSTSGVTGDTQYF.

This clonotype was recorded many times. This sequence joins TRBV7-6 and TRBJ2-2; unclear D gene. Trimming cost V 2 bases and J 0 bases, with 1 base left between them. Germline V CDR1 and CDR2: SGHVS, FNYEAQ. The CDR3 is made up of 13 amino acids. In DNA form, the CDR3 reads TGTGCCAGCAGCTTAACGAACACCGGGGAGCTGTTTTTT. Protein product: CASSLTNTGELFF. The full variable domain, completed using reference TRBV7-6 and TRBJ2-2, is GAGVSQSPRYKVTKRGQDVALRCDPISGHVSLYWYRQALGQGPEFLTYFNYEAQQDKSGLPNDRFSAERPEGSISTLTIQRTEQRDSAMYRCASSLTNTGELFFGEGSRLTVL.

The CDR3 DNA is TGTGCCAGCAGCCTTACCTCAGGGGGCTGGACTGAAGCTTTCTTT. It specifies CASSLTSGGWTEAFF. V usage is TRBV7-8 and J usage is TRBJ1-1, with TRBD1 matching 8 bases. V lost 5 bases and J lost 5; bases outside the gene matches: 10. The CDR3 runs 15 residues. Germline CDR1 is SGHVS and CDR2 is FQNEAQ.

This clonotype was seen more than once but under ten times. V usage is TRBV6-2 or TRBV6-3 and J usage is TRBJ2-3; 12 nucleotides agree with TRBD2. The germline V gene encodes CDR1 MNHEY and CDR2 SVGEGT. V was clipped by 0 bases and J by 8 bases; unmatched bases: 9. The CDR3 covers 17 residues. The CDR3 sequence: CASSYSSRTSGTLTQYF. In nucleotides, the CDR3 is TGTGCCAGCAGTTACTCGAGCCGGACTAGCGGGACTCTTACGCAGTATTTT.

Note on this clonotype: The junction differs from germline at one of its ends, possibly a read error. The J gene is TRBJ2-7, the V gene TRBV5-3, with 12 positions matching TRBD2. TRBV5-3 has ORF status, its function being uncertain. This CDR3 contains 15 residues. CDR3 nucleotides: TGTGCCAGCAGCTTGAGGACTAGCGGGAACTACGAGCAGTACTTC. This sequence encodes CASSLRTSGNYEQYF.

Notes on this clonotype: Because the CDR3 is missing its conserved closing phenylalanine or tryptophan, this is likely a read error. The rearrangement uses TRBV7-9 and TRBJ1-1; weak D call: TRBD1 (6 bases). The CDR3 sequence is 13 residues long. CDR1 is SEHNR, CDR2 FQNEAQ, per germline (reference sequence). The ends were cut back, 7 bases at V and 7 bases at J, with 16 bases in the middle. CDR3: CASILSEQGEAFL. As DNA, the CDR3 is TGTGCCAGCATTTTGAGTGAACAGGGTGAAGCTTTCCTT.

The chain joins TRBV28 to TRBJ1-2; 7 bases fit TRBD1. The CDR3 totals 15 residues. V was clipped by 6 bases and J by 2 bases; unmatched bases: 9. Germline V lookup: CDR1 MDHEN, CDR2 SYDVKM. In DNA form, the CDR3 reads TGTGCCAGCAGCGACCGGACAGGCCCCAACTATGGCTACACCTTC. It is translated as CASSDRTGPNYGYTF.

At least ten counts were recorded for this clonotype. This rearrangement joins TRBV19 to TRBJ2-3; 11 nucleotides agree with TRBD1. The germline V gene encodes CDR1 LNHDA and CDR2 SQIVND (reference sequence). The junction had 6 bases not matched to a gene; V was cut back by 5 bases and J by 5 bases. The CDR3 has 15 amino acids. Here the CDR3 DNA reads TGTGCCAGTAGTGCGGACAGGGGGCGAGGAGATACGCAGTATTTT. Residues: CASSADRGRGDTQYF.

Of note for this clonotype: This may be a read error: a much more frequent sequence differs by one nucleotide. The chain has TRBV19 and TRBJ2-3, with D unclear. Germline V gives CDR1 LNHDA, CDR2 SQIVND (reference sequence). CDR3 length: 14 amino acids. The CDR3 DNA follows: TGTGCCAGTAGTTTCAGCAGTTTCACAGATACGCAGTGTTTT. It yields the protein CASSFSSFTDTQCF.

This clonotype occurred a few times. This chain uses TRBV19 with TRBJ1-1; D gene ambiguous. The germline CDR1 and CDR2 sequences are LNHDA and SQIVND (reference sequence). V lost 6 bases to trimming and J lost 1 base, with 9 bases between them. CDR3 length: 13 residues. The DNA of the CDR3 is TGTGCCAGTAGATTTACAGCGAACACTGAAGCTTTCTTT. Protein: CASRFTANTEAFF.